The clone carrying this T cell receptor beta chain was counted a few times. Antigen: not known. The sample belongs to a study of type 1 regulatory T cells. Study at large: T-allo10 is an in vitro-generated, Tr1-enriched CD4 T cell product specific for alloantigen. General study results and limits: Tr1 cells had a more restricted TCR repertoire than non-Tr1 cells.

Germline CDR1 reads MNHEY; CDR2 reads SVGEGT. CDR3 length equals 13 residues. The V end was cut by 7 bases, the J end by 3 bases, with 10 bases between. TCRdb re-derived calls from the reads in MiXCR, one entry per CDR3 protein. The sample includes about 59,000 distinct CDR3 sequences, approximately 60% of them seen just once. The chain carries TRBV6-2 or TRBV6-3 and TRBJ2-4; a weak D match, TRBD2 (6 bases). Sequencing used cultured non-Tr1 T cells, either the whole culture or a sorted T cell fraction (not recorded which). This sequence originates from a human donor in good health. The CDR3 spells CASKEGLKNIQYF. The CDR3 DNA follows: TGTGCCAGCAAGGAGGGCCTCAAAAACATTCAGTACTTC.